This T cell receptor (beta chain) originates from a study of shared clonotypes between healthy human individuals. The test was conducted at deep level. Sequencing used immunoSEQ multiplex PCR; TCRdb keeps in-frame clones, though not all of them. The table includes around 1.5 million clones, around 98% detected once. A split of CD4+ cells into CD45RA+ naive and CD45RA-negative memory subsets was performed. The ends were cut back, 0 bases at V and 0 bases at J, with 16 bases in the middle. In germline, CDR1 is LGHNA, CDR2 YSLEER. The CDR3 sequence is 18 residues long. Material for sequencing was naive CD4+ T cells sorted from blood. Indicated subset: CD45RA+ positively selected. The receptor was derived from a man aged 30 to 45 in good health. V is TRBV4-3 and J is TRBJ2-3; D not resolved. The CDR3 reads CASSQDALAPQSTDTQYF. The CDR3 DNA reads as TGCGCCAGCAGCCAAGATGCCCTTGCACCACAAAGCACAGATACGCAGTATTTT.